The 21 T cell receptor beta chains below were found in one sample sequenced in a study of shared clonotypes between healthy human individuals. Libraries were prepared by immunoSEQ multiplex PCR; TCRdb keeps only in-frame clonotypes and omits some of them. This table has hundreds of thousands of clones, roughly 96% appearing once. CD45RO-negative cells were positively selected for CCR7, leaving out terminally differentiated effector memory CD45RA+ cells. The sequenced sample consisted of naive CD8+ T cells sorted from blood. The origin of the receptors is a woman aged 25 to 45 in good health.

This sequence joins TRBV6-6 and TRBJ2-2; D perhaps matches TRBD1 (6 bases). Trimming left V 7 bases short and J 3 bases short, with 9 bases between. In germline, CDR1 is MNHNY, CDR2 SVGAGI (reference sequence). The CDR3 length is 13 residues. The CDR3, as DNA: TGTGCCAGCATCCAGGGGTACACCGGGGAGCTGTTTTTT. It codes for CASIQGYTGELFF.

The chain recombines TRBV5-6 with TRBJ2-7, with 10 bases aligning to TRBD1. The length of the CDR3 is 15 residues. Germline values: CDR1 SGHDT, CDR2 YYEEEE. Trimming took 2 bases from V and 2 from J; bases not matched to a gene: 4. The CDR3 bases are TGTGCCAGCAGCTTTGTCGGGACAGGGGCCTACGAGCAGTACTTC. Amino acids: CASSFVGTGAYEQYF.

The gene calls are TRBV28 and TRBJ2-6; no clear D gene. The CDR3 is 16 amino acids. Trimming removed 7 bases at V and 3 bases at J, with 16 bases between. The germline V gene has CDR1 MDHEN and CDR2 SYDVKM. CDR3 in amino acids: CASNNARVRGANVLTF. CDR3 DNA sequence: TGTGCCAGCAACAATGCAAGGGTCCGTGGGGCCAACGTCCTGACTTTC.

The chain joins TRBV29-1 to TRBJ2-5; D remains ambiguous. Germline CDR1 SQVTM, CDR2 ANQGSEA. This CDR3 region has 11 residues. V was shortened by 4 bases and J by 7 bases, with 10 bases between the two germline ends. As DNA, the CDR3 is TGCAGCGTTGCCCCGGGCGGGACCCAGTACTTC. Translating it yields CSVAPGGTQYF.

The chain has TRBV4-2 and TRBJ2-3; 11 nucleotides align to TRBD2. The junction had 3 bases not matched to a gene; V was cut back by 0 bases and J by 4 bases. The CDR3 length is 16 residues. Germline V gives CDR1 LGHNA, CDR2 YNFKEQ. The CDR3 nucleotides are TGTGCCAGCAGCCAAGAGACTAGCGGGATCGCAGATACGCAGTATTTT. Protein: CASSQETSGIADTQYF.

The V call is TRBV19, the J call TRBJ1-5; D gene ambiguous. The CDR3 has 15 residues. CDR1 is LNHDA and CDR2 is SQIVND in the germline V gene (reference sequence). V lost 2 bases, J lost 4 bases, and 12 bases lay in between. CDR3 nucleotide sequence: TGTGCCAGTAGTATACGGGGTAATTTAAATCAGCCCCAGCATTTT. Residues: CASSIRGNLNQPQHF.

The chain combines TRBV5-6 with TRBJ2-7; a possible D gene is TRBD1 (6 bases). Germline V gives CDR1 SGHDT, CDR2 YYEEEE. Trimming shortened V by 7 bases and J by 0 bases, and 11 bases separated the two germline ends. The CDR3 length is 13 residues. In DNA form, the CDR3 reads TGTGCCAGCGAAACAGGGAGCTCCTACGAGCAGTACTTC. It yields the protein CASETGSSYEQYF.

The CDR3 region has the DNA TGTGCCAGCAGCTTAGCCTCGCGGGGTGACACTGAAGCTTTCTTT. This codes for CASSLASRGDTEAFF. This chain connects TRBV7-2 to TRBJ1-1; no firm D call. Trimming took off 0 bases at V and 3 bases at J, with 11 bases between the two ends. Germline assignment: CDR1 SGHTA and CDR2 FQGNSA. The CDR3 extends over 15 amino acids.

CDR3: CASSLTTGWETQYF. In nucleotides, the CDR3 is TGTGCCAGCAGCTTAACGACAGGGTGGGAGACCCAGTACTTC. This chain links TRBV11-2 with TRBJ2-5, with 7 bases that match TRBD1. J was trimmed by 5 bases and V by 2 bases; bases with no gene match: 5. Germline CDR1 SGHAT, CDR2 FQNNGV. CDR3 length: 14 amino acids.

The CDR3 here is CASSSREDEQYF. In nucleotides, the CDR3 is TGTGCCAGCAGCTCCCGCGAAGACGAGCAGTACTTC. J is TRBJ2-7 and V is TRBV7-9; D remains unclear. The CDR3 covers 12 residues. Deletions cut 4 bases from V and 5 bases from J, with 9 bases between. Germline V gene lookup returns CDR1 SEHNR and CDR2 FQNEAQ (reference sequence).

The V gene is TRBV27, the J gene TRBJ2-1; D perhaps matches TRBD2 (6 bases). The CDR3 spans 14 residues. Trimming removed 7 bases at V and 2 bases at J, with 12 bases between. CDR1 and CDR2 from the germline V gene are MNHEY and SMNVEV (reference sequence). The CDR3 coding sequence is TGTGCCAGCACAATTAGCGGACCCTACAATGAGCAGTTCTTC. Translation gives CASTISGPYNEQFF.

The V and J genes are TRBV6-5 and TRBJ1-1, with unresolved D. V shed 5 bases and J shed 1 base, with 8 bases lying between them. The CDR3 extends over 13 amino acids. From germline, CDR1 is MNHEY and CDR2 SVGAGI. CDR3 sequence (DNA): TGTGCCAGCAGTAAGTCGGGGAACACTGAAGCTTTCTTT. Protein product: CASSKSGNTEAFF.

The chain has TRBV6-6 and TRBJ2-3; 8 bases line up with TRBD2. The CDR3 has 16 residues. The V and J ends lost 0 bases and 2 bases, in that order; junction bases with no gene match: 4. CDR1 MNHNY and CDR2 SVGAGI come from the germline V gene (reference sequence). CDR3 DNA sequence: TGTGCCAGCAGTTACTCCAGGACTAGCCCCACAGATACGCAGTATTTT. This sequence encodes CASSYSRTSPTDTQYF.

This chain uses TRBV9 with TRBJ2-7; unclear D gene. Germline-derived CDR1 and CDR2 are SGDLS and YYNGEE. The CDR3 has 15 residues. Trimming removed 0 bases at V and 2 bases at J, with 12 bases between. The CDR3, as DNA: TGTGCCAGCAGCGTAGCTGGGGTCGGGCCCTACGAGCAGTACTTC. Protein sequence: CASSVAGVGPYEQYF.

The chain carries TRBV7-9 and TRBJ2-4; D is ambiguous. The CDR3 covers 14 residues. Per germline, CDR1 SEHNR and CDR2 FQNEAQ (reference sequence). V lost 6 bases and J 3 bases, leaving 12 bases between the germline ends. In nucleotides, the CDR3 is TGTGCCAGCAGAACTCAGACGTACAAAAACATTCAGTACTTC. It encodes CASRTQTYKNIQYF.

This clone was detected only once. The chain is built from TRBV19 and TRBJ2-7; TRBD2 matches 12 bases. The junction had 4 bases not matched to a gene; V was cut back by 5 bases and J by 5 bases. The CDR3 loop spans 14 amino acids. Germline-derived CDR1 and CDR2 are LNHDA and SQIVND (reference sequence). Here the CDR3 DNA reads TGTGCCAGTAGTCTAGCGGGAGGGCCGAACGAGCAGTACTTC. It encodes CASSLAGGPNEQYF.

The CDR3 sequence: CASISGGGGAFF. DNA for the CDR3: TGTGCCAGCATCTCTGGGGGAGGTGGGGCTTTCTTT. V is TRBV28 and J is TRBJ1-1; D is perhaps TRBD1 (5 bases). CDR1 is MDHEN, CDR2 SYDVKM, per germline. The V end lost 7 bases, the J end lost 11 bases, and 17 bases lay between the germline ends. The CDR3 loop spans 12 amino acids.

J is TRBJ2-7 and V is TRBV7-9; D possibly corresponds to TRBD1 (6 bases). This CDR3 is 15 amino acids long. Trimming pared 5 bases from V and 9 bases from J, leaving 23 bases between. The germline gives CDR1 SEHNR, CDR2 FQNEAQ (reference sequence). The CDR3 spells CASSQLLGTTTMQYF. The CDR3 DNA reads TGTGCCAGCAGCCAACTTTTGGGGACAACTACGATGCAGTACTTC.

The CDR3 nucleotides are TGCAGCGTCGTCCCGGGACTAGATAAGAATGAGCAGTTCTTC. This codes for CSVVPGLDKNEQFF. The chain recombines TRBV29-1 with TRBJ2-1; 8 positions match TRBD2. The CDR3 has 14 residues. The V gene end was trimmed by 6 bases and the J gene end by 7 bases; junction bases not matched to a gene: 11. The germline V gene has CDR1 SQVTM and CDR2 ANQGSEA.

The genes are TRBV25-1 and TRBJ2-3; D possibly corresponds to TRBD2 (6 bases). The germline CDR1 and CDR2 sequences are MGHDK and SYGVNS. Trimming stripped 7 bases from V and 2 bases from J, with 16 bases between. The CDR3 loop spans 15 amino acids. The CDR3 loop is CASTPSAYPTDTQYF. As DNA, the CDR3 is TGTGCCAGCACCCCTAGCGCGTATCCCACAGATACGCAGTATTTT.

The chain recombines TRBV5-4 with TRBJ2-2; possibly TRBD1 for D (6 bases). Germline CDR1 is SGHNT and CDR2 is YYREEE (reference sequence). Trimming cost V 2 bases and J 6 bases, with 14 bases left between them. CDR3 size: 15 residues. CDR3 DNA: TGTGCCAGCAGCTTCGAGGACAGTAGACCCGGGGAGCTGTTTTTT. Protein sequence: CASSFEDSRPGELFF.